This TCR beta chain comes out of a study of T cells in narcolepsy. Measured with immunoSEQ multiplex PCR; TCRdb has only the in-frame clones, and not every one. The sample holds about 32,000 clones, over 80% seen once. This CDR3 is 15 amino acids long. Germline CDR1 reads SGHAT; CDR2 reads FQNNGV. V was pared by 6 bases and J by 2 bases, with 9 bases of the junction left unmatched. The sequenced sample was memory (CD45RA-) CD4+ T cells from blood. The sequence was obtained from a human donor in good health. The chain carries TRBV11-2 and TRBJ2-7; 8 nucleotides align to TRBD2. Here the CDR3 DNA reads TGTGCCAGCAGTCAGTCTGGCGGGGGGACCTACGAGCAGTACTTC. It is translated as CASSQSGGGTYEQYF.